Below, one TCR beta chain is given with its context. This specimen comes from a study of blood T cell repertoires in COVID-19. Looking at the study overall: COVID-19 samples, acute and convalescent, were from the United States, Italy and Spain. Sample material is recorded as cDNA or gDNA derived from T cells, B-cell-depleted T cells, or PBMCs.

Data came from immunoSEQ multiplex PCR; TCRdb stores just in-frame clones and leaves some out. The sample yields roughly 430,000 clones, around 90% seen once. All enrollees were roughly 18 to 90 years old and from 25 or so US areas. The sample comprised PBMCs or T cells enriched from blood (not recorded which). The clonotype originates from a woman aged 35 to 49 with acute COVID-19.

The CDR3 DNA sequence: TGTGCCTGGAGTCAGGGGGCCTTTGAGACCCAGTACTTC. It encodes CAWSQGAFETQYF. The V and J genes are TRBV30 and TRBJ2-5; 8 bases map to TRBD1. CDR1 is GTSNPN and CDR2 is SVGIG in the germline V gene (reference sequence). CDR3 length: 13 amino acids. V dropped 2 bases and J dropped 5; count of bases not matched to a gene: 4. Using reference TRBV30 and TRBJ2-5 for the parts outside the CDR3, the full variable domain is SQTIHQWPATLVQPVGSPLSLECTVEGTSNPNLYWYRQAAGRGLQLLFYSVGIGQISSEVPQNLSASRPQDRQFILSSKKLLLSDSGFYLCAWSQGAFETQYFGPGTRLLVL.